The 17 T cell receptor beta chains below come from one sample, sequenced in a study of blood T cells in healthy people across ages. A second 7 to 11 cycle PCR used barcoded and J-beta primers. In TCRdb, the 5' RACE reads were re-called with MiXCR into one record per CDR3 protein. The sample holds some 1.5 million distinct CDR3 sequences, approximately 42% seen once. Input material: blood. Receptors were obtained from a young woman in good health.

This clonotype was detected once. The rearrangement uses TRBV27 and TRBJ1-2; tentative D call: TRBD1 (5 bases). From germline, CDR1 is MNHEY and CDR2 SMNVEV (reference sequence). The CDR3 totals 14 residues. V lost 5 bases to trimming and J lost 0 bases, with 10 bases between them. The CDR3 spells CASSVGHANYGYTF. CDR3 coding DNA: TGTGCCAGCAGTGTTGGACATGCTAACTATGGCTACACCTTC.

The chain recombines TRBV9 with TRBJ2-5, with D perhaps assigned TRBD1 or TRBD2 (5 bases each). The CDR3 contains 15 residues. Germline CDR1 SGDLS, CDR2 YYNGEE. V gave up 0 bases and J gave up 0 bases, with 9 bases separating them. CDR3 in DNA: TGTGCCAGCAGCGTAGAGGGGCGGGACCAAGAGACCCAGTACTTC. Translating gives CASSVEGRDQETQYF.

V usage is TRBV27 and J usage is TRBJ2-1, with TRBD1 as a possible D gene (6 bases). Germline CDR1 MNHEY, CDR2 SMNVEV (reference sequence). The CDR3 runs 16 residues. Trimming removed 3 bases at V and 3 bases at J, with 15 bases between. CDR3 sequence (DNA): TGTGCCAGCAGTTTTTCTTACAGGGAAGACTACAATGAGCAGTTCTTC. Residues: CASSFSYREDYNEQFF.

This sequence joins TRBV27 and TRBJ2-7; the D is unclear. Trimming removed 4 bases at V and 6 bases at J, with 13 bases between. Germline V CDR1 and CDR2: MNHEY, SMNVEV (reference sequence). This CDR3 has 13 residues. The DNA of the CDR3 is TGTGCCAGCAGTTCCCTGAGCCGCGCCGAGCAGTACTTC. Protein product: CASSSLSRAEQYF.

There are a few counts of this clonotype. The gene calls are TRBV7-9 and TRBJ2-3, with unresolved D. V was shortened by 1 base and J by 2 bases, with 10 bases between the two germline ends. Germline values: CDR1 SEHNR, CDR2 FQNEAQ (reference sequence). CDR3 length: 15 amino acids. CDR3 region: CASSLDPWYTDTQYF. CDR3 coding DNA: TGTGCCAGCAGCTTAGATCCGTGGTACACAGATACGCAGTATTTT.

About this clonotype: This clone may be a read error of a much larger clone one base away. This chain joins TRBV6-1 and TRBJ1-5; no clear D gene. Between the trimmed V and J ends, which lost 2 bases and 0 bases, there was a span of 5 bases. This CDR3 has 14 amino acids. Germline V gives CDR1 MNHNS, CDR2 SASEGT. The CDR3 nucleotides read TGTGCCAGCAGTGAATGGGATAGCAATCAGCCCCAGCATTTT. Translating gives CASSEWDSNQPQHF.

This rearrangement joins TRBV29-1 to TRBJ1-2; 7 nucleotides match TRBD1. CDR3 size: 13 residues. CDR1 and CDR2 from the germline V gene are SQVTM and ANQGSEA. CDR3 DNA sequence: TGCAACGGTTGGACAGGTTCTAACTATGGCTACACCTTC. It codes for CNGWTGSNYGYTF. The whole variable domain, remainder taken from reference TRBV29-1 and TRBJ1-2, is SAVISQKPSRDICQRGTSLTIQCQVDSQVTMMFWYRQQPGQSLTLIATANQGSEATYESGFVIDKFPISRPNLTFSTLTVSNMSPEDSSIYLCNGWTGSNYGYTFGSGTRLTVV.

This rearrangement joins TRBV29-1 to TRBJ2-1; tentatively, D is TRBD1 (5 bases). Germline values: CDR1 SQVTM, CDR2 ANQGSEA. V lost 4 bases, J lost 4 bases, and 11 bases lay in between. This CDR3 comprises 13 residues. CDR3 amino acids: CSVGQGYYNEQFF. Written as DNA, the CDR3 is TGCAGCGTTGGGCAGGGATATTACAATGAGCAGTTCTTC.

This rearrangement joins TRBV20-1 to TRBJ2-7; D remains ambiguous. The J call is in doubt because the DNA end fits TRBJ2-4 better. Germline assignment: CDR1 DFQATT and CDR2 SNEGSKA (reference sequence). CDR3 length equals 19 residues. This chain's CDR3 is CSAREVSTRAGVAKNIQYF. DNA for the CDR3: TGCAGTGCTAGAGAGGTGTCCACCAGAGCAGGAGTAGCCAAAAACATTCAGTACTTC.

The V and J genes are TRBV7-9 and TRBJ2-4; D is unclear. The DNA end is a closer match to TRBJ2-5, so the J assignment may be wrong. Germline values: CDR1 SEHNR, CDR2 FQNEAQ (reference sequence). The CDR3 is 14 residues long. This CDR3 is CASSVISVQETQYF. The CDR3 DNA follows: TGTGCCAGCAGCGTAATATCCGTACAAGAGACCCAGTACTTC.

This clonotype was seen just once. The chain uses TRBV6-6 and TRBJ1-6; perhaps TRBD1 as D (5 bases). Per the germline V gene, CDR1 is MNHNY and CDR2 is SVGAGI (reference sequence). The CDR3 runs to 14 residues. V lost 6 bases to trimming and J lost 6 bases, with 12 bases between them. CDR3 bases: TGTGCCAGCAGGGATAGGGGTAGTAATTCACCCCTCCACTTT. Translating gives CASRDRGSNSPLHF.

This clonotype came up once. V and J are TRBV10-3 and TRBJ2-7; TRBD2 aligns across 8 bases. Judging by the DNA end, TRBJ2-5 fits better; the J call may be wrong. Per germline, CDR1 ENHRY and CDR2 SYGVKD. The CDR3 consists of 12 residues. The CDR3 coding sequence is TGTGCCATCAAAGCGGGAGTAGAGACCCAGTACTTC. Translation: CAIKAGVETQYF.

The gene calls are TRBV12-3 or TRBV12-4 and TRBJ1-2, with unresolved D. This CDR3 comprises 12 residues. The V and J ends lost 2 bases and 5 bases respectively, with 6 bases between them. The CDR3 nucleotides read TGTGCCAGCAGTTTAAGCCAGTATGGCTACACCTTC. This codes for CASSLSQYGYTF.

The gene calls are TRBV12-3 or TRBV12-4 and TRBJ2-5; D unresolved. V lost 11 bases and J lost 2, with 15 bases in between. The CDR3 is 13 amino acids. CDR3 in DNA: TGTGCCGGCACGGGTTCCCTACAAGAGACCCAGTACTTC. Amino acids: CAGTGSLQETQYF.

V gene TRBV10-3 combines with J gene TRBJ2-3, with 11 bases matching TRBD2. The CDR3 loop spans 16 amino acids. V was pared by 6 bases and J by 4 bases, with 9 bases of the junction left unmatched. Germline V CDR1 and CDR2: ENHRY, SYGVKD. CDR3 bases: TGTGCCATCAGCGGCTCTGTAGCGGGAGGGCCAGATACGCAGTATTTT. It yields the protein CAISGSVAGGPDTQYF.

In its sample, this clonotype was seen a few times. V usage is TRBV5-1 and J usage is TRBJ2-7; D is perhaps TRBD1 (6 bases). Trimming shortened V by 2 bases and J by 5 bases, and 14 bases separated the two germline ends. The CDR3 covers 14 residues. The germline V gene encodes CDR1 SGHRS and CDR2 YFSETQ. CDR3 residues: CASSFYREPHEQYF. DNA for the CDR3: TGCGCCAGCAGCTTTTACAGGGAGCCCCACGAGCAGTACTTC.

The DNA for the CDR3 is TGTGCCAGCAGCTCCCTGAGAAGGGATACGCAGTATTTT. Amino acid sequence: CASSSLRRDTQYF. The V gene is TRBV7-3, the J gene TRBJ2-3; D call uncertain. Trimming removed 4 bases from V and 6 bases from J, with 11 bases in between. The CDR3 has 13 amino acids. In germline, CDR1 is SGHTA, CDR2 FQGTGA.